This entry is about one T cell receptor (beta chain). The antigen this receptor binds is unknown. Base qualities were left out, and no much larger clone turns up one base away. This record comes from a study of T cell responses to AZD1222 COVID-19 vaccine (dated by TCRdb to about 2021). Regarding the research as a whole: AZD1222 recipients with second doses at about 4 weeks or about 12 weeks were pooled, because spike-specific TCR depth and breadth did not differ between schedules. TCR sequencing covered roughly 230 trial participants: 207 given two doses of AZD1222 and about 26 given two doses of MenACWY control vaccine. Trial participants were enrolled by age into subgroups of 18-55, 56-69 and 70-plus years, and 148, 28 and 57 TCR-sequenced participants, respectively, were included in these subgroups. General conclusions and limits of the study: Most participants were white British and females outnumbered males, and the authors suggested that clonal diversity may have been underestimated. The 56-69-year group was small, and its depth increase did not reach significance, likely because of low power. After two AZD1222 doses, spike-specific TCR breadth and depth were significantly higher than at day 0 and than in MenACWY recipients. Reportedly, almost half of the unique spike-specific TCRs recognized epitopes lying outside the regions that are mutated in the B.1.351 and B.1.1.7 variants. Conclusions about previously exposed vaccinees are limited because only six or seven AZD1222 recipients were SARS-CoV-2 seropositive at baseline. Because no day 14 peak-response samples were available, repertoires were characterized only after the peak T cell response. The whole spike protein was spanned by vaccine-associated CD4 TCRs, and dominant responses were seen in regions 160-218 and 743-854.

The CDR3 regions of human TCRbeta chains were analyzed by immunosequencing. In the authors' own workflow: TCRs in the repertoires were compared against a reference library of SARS-CoV-2-specific TCRs that had been generated with the MIRA antigen-specificity platform. Breadth was defined as the fraction of unique TCRs that were SARS-CoV-2-associated, and depth was defined as the fraction of total T cells that were SARS-CoV-2-associated. Each spike-specific TCR was assigned to its reactive spike region and to a CD4 or CD8 class using the MIRA data. Log10-transformed breadth and depth values were compared by one-way ANOVA with Sidak's multiple comparisons tests. In its TCRdb copy, this immuneACCESS table keeps in-frame sequences only and misses some clones. Where compared with another copy, unresolved V genes explain less than half of these, and the others have no known cause. V and J calls and clone size are copied from that table; D and trimming were computed from the DNA. Across this sample there are 70,000 or so clones, with roughly 91% seen only once. The top ten clones comprise about 25% of the sample.

The label giving this sample's time point can be read as: baseline before first vaccination. Samples from vaccinated people were obtained from the UK trials COV001 and COV002, which included a single-blind randomized controlled phase 2/3 trial of AZD1222 (ChAdOx1 nCoV-19) in healthy adults. For TCRbeta chain sequencing, PBMC samples from trial participants were taken at day 0 and at day 28 after the second dose. CDR1 and CDR2 (LGHDT, YNNKEL) derive from the germline V gene (reference sequence). V sheds 1 base and J sheds 4 bases, leaving 7 bases between their ends. The CDR3, cysteine through phenylalanine, is 13 amino acids long. CDR3 DNA is the only sequence kept; it has 39 bases, read in frame from the first base.

This specimen was peripheral blood, taken on day 0 of AZD1222 vaccination. This chain joins TRBV3-1 (or the pseudogene TRBV3-2) to TRBJ2-5; the D gene remains uncertain. This TCR came from an adult in good health. The nucleotide sequence reads TGTGCCAGCAGCCAAGTTGACGGAGAGACCCAGTACTTC. This gives the protein CASSQVDGETQYF.